A single TCR beta chain is shown here with its context. No antigen is known for it. Described time point: cycle 4 day 1 (C4D1), after less than 7 weeks of nivolumab. Every one of the patients relapsed after autologous stem cell transplantation (brentuximab vedotin exposure was variable). Clones were read by immunoSEQ multiplex PCR, and TCRdb kept only the in-frame ones, dropping some. The table shows 20,000 to 25,000 clones, with 70% to 75% occurring only once. Germline V gene data show CDR1 as SEHNR and CDR2 as FQNEAQ (reference sequence). The V gene lost 3 bases and the J gene lost 0 bases, with 15 bases spanning the gap. This CDR3 region has 18 residues. The sample originates from a study of PD-1 blockade in classical Hodgkin lymphoma. In the study overall: Nivolumab dosed at 3 mg/kg went to patients intravenously every 2 weeks. General study points: Excluded were patients who started nivolumab under 1 year after ASCT, a group that had lower diversity.

The V gene is TRBV7-9, the J gene TRBJ2-6; D possibly uses TRBD1 or TRBD2 (5 bases each). The specimen comprised peripheral blood mononuclear cells (PBMCs), sampled before the fourth cycle of nivolumab. The origin of this receptor is a human donor with classical Hodgkin lymphoma. CDR3 coding DNA: TGTGCCAGCAGCTTTTGGGACGGAACCGCCTCTGGGGCCAACGTCCTGACTTTC. Its protein product is CASSFWDGTASGANVLTF.